One and the same sample provided the 28 T cell receptor beta chains below, sequenced in a study of cytomegalovirus exposure and HLA in healthy donors. Clones were sequenced by immunoSEQ multiplex PCR, and TCRdb holds only the in-frame ones, with some missing. Of 85,000 to 130,000 clones in the sample, about 85% were seen once. Sample: PBMCs. The receptor set was obtained from a woman aged 18-29 years in good health and CMV-seropositive.

On this clone: Additional DNA sequences in this sample encode the identical CDR3. The chain carries TRBV4-1 and TRBJ2-7; the D gene is possibly TRBD1 (6 bases). Germline CDR1 and CDR2: MGHRA and YSYEKL. CDR3 length equals 13 residues. V lost 3 bases, J lost 2 bases, and 8 bases lay in between. The CDR3 loop is CASSQGAPYEQYF. The CDR3 coding sequence is TGCGCCAGCAGCCAGGGGGCCCCCTACGAGCAGTACTTC.

The V call is TRBV9, the J call TRBJ1-1; 7 bases line up with TRBD1. J gave up 1 base and V 0 bases, and 9 bases lay outside the gene matches. Germline V gene data show CDR1 as SGDLS and CDR2 as YYNGEE. The CDR3 totals 17 residues. The CDR3 here is CASSVGTGRPSNTEAFF. CDR3 nucleotides: TGTGCCAGCAGCGTAGGGACAGGCAGACCTTCGAACACTGAAGCTTTCTTT.

This clone was observed a single time. This chain uses TRBV5-5 with TRBJ2-7, with D tentatively TRBD1 (5 bases). V was shortened by 2 bases and J by 4 bases, with 13 bases between the two germline ends. There are 14 residues in the CDR3. Germline loops: CDR1 SGHKS, CDR2 YYEKEE (reference sequence). The CDR3 DNA reads TGTGCCAGCAGCTTTAGGGGCCCTGGGTACGAGCAGTACTTC. Protein sequence: CASSFRGPGYEQYF.

The chain couples TRBV5-4 to TRBJ2-2; TRBD2 is a possible D gene (6 bases). The CDR3 is 15 residues long. The ends were cut back, 0 bases at V and 3 bases at J, with 9 bases in the middle. Germline loops: CDR1 SGHNT, CDR2 YYREEE (reference sequence). The CDR3 coding sequence is TGTGCCAGCAGCTTGGGACTAGGAGACACCGGGGAGCTGTTTTTT. Protein sequence: CASSLGLGDTGELFF.

This clone was picked up a small number of times. The chain carries TRBV6-1 and TRBJ1-5; D gene unclear. V lost 2 bases and J lost 2, with 13 bases in between. The length of the CDR3 is 16 residues. The germline V gene has CDR1 MNHNS and CDR2 SASEGT. CDR3 protein: CASSESRGSGNQPQHF. In nucleotides, the CDR3 is TGTGCCAGCAGTGAATCTCGGGGTAGTGGCAATCAGCCCCAGCATTTT.

The rearrangement uses TRBV2 and TRBJ1-4; D is possibly TRBD1 (5 bases). CDR1 is SNHLY and CDR2 is FYNNEI in the germline V gene. The V and J ends lost 8 bases and 8 bases respectively, with 15 bases between them. The CDR3 sequence is 13 residues long. CDR3 protein: CASWRGGGEKLFF. Written as DNA, the CDR3 is TGTGCCAGCTGGCGGGGGGGAGGGGAAAAACTGTTTTTT.

The gene calls are TRBV7-9 and TRBJ1-1, with D perhaps TRBD1 (5 bases). Trimming removed 0 bases at V and 4 bases at J, with 12 bases between. Germline values: CDR1 SEHNR, CDR2 FQNEAQ (reference sequence). This CDR3 region has 15 residues. The CDR3 DNA is TGTGCCAGCAGCTTAGCGCAGGGCCTGGGCACTGAAGCTTTCTTT. Encoded protein: CASSLAQGLGTEAFF. The whole variable domain, remainder taken from reference TRBV7-9 and TRBJ1-1, is DTGVSQNPRHKITKRGQNVTFRCDPISEHNRLYWYRQTLGQGPEFLTYFQNEAQLEKSRLLSDRFSAERPKGSFSTLEIQRTEQGDSAMYLCASSLAQGLGTEAFFGQGTRLTVV.

This clone was seen only a few times. This sequence joins TRBV15 and TRBJ1-1; D is uncertain. The CDR3 contains 13 residues. Germline CDR1 and CDR2: LNHNV and YYDKDF (reference sequence). Trimming removed 5 bases from V and 3 bases from J, with 10 bases in between. This CDR3 is CATSRRGDTEAFF. The DNA of the CDR3 is TGTGCCACCAGCCGACGCGGGGACACTGAAGCTTTCTTT.

The chain combines TRBV6-1 with TRBJ1-1; D remains ambiguous. CDR3 length equals 13 residues. Trimming shortened V by 2 bases and J by 0 bases, and 4 bases separated the two germline ends. Germline V gene lookup returns CDR1 MNHNS and CDR2 SASEGT. CDR3 sequence: CASSESVNTEAFF. The CDR3 nucleotides read TGTGCCAGCAGTGAATCGGTGAACACTGAAGCTTTCTTT.

This clone has just one count. The rearrangement links TRBV2 to TRBJ2-2; weak D call: TRBD2 (6 bases). V gave up 8 bases and J gave up 6 bases, with 10 bases separating them. Germline CDR1 SNHLY, CDR2 FYNNEI. CDR3 length: 12 residues. CDR3 sequence (DNA): TGTGCCAGCGGGAGCGGGTCCGGGGAGCTGTTTTTT. It is translated as CASGSGSGELFF. The whole variable domain, filled in from reference TRBV2 and TRBJ2-2, reads EPEVTQTPSHQVTQMGQEVILRCVPISNHLYFYWYRQILGQKVEFLVSFYNNEISEKSEIFDDQFSVERPDGSNFTLKIRSTKLEDSAMYFCASGSGSGELFFGEGSRLTVL.

The chain is built from TRBV7-2 and TRBJ2-1, with TRBD2 identical over 7 bases. J was trimmed by 9 bases and V by 3 bases; bases with no gene match: 5. CDR3 length: 13 amino acids. The V gene's germline CDR1 is SGHTA and CDR2 FQGNSA. CDR3 loop: CASSFGGVAEQFF. The CDR3 region has the DNA TGTGCCAGCAGCTTTGGGGGGGTTGCTGAGCAGTTCTTC.

V is TRBV6-5 and J is TRBJ1-1; unclear D gene. Trimming shortened V by 5 bases and J by 1 base, and 8 bases separated the two germline ends. The CDR3 loop spans 13 amino acids. The V gene's germline CDR1 is MNHEY and CDR2 SVGAGI. CDR3 residues: CASSALKNTEAFF. The CDR3 DNA is TGTGCCAGCAGTGCCCTAAAGAACACTGAAGCTTTCTTT.

This clone showed up just once. V usage is TRBV28 and J usage is TRBJ2-7; 7 nucleotides line up with TRBD1. The CDR3 consists of 12 residues. Looked up from germline, CDR1 is MDHEN and CDR2 is SYDVKM. Trimming at V came to 3 bases and at J to 6 bases, leaving 2 bases not matched to a gene. CDR3 sequence reads: CASSLDRLEQYF. The CDR3 bases are TGTGCCAGCAGTTTGGACAGGCTCGAGCAGTACTTC.

The J gene is TRBJ2-1, the V gene TRBV10-1; 10 nucleotides match TRBD2. CDR1 is WNHNN and CDR2 is SYGVQD in the germline V gene (reference sequence). This CDR3 comprises 15 residues. The V gene end was trimmed by 5 bases and the J gene end by 7 bases; junction bases not matched to a gene: 8. CDR3 loop: CASSRAGGPNNEQFF. The CDR3 coding sequence is TGCGCCAGCAGTAGAGCGGGGGGGCCTAATAATGAGCAGTTCTTC.

CDR3 sequence: CASSRTVYNSPLHF. The DNA of the CDR3 is TGTGCCAGCAGCCGGACAGTCTATAATTCACCCCTCCACTTT. The V call is TRBV7-6, the J call TRBJ1-6; TRBD1 is a possible D gene (6 bases). V was pared by 5 bases and J by 3 bases, with 8 bases between. The germline CDR1 and CDR2 sequences are SGHVS and FNYEAQ. The CDR3 runs to 14 residues.

The chain is built from TRBV10-1 and TRBJ1-2; TRBD1 matches 7 bases. Trimming cost V 5 bases and J 4 bases; bases outside gene matches: 4. The CDR3 totals 13 residues. The germline gives CDR1 WNHNN, CDR2 SYGVQD (reference sequence). The CDR3 DNA is TGCGCCAGCAGTCCGGGACAGTTCTATGGCTACACCTTC. Amino acid sequence: CASSPGQFYGYTF.

V gene TRBV6-6 combines with J gene TRBJ1-3, with D perhaps matching TRBD1 (5 bases). Trimming removed 6 bases from V and 0 bases from J, with 15 bases in between. Germline assignment: CDR1 MNHNY and CDR2 SVGAGI (reference sequence). This CDR3 spans 16 amino acids. CDR3 in amino acids: CASSPPTAGSGNTIYF. CDR3 bases: TGTGCCAGCAGCCCGCCGACAGCTGGCTCTGGAAACACCATATATTTT.

The chain joins TRBV7-2 to TRBJ1-1; 11 bases match TRBD1. V shed 4 bases and J 6 bases; nucleotides not matched to a gene: 4. The length of the CDR3 is 14 residues. The germline V gene has CDR1 SGHTA and CDR2 FQGNSA. CDR3 in DNA: TGTGCCAGCAGCTACCGGGACAGGGGGTCTGAAGCTTTCTTT. It specifies CASSYRDRGSEAFF.

The chain recombines TRBV7-9 with TRBJ1-1, with D unclear. Germline CDR1 and CDR2: SEHNR and FQNEAQ (reference sequence). The germline V and J ends were trimmed by 0 bases and 1 base, with 6 bases remaining between them. The CDR3 loop spans 14 amino acids. The CDR3 DNA is TGTGCCAGCAGCTTAGCTGACAAGAACACTGAAGCTTTCTTT. Its protein product is CASSLADKNTEAFF.

This chain uses TRBV29-1 with TRBJ2-7; TRBD1 aligns across 7 bases. Germline lookup yields CDR1 SQVTM and CDR2 ANQGSEA. This CDR3 region has 15 residues. Trimming cost V 2 bases and J 3 bases; bases outside gene matches: 10. DNA of the CDR3: TGCAGCGTTGAAAGTGAAGGGACAGCCTTCTACGAGCAGTACTTC. Translating gives CSVESEGTAFYEQYF.

The genes are TRBV20-1 and TRBJ2-7; 8 bases align to TRBD2. In germline, CDR1 is DFQATT, CDR2 SNEGSKA (reference sequence). This CDR3 contains 11 residues. V shed 6 bases, J shed 9 bases, and the junction held 7 bases outside the gene matches. The CDR3 region is CSAGREDRQYV. As DNA, the CDR3 is TGCAGTGCGGGGCGGGAGGATAGGCAGTACGTC.

The CDR3 is CASSFVGAGGLEKLFF. The CDR3 DNA is TGTGCCAGCAGCTTCGTTGGGGCAGGGGGCTTGGAAAAACTGTTTTTT. The chain recombines TRBV27 with TRBJ1-4; 8 nucleotides align to TRBD1. J lost 8 bases, V lost 6 bases, and 14 bases had no gene match. This CDR3 spans 16 amino acids. Germline CDR1 is MNHEY and CDR2 is SMNVEV (reference sequence).

The V and J genes are TRBV15 and TRBJ2-7; D is ambiguous. Germline V lookup: CDR1 LNHNV, CDR2 YYDKDF (reference sequence). The V end was cut by 3 bases, the J end by 3 bases, with 9 bases between. The CDR3 runs 13 residues. The CDR3 is CATSSGSNYEQYF. The DNA of the CDR3 is TGTGCCACCAGCAGCGGGTCTAACTACGAGCAGTACTTC.

This chain connects TRBV28 to TRBJ1-1; possible D gene TRBD1, 6 bases. The germline V and J ends were trimmed by 8 bases and 5 bases, with 12 bases remaining between them. This CDR3 has 12 residues. Germline V gene data show CDR1 as MDHEN and CDR2 as SYDVKM. The CDR3 region is CASRDIGTEAFF. As DNA, the CDR3 is TGTGCCAGCCGGGACATCGGGACTGAAGCTTTCTTT.

J is TRBJ1-2 and V is TRBV16; D not resolved. This CDR3 has 13 residues. Between the trimmed V and J ends, which lost 5 bases and 2 bases, there was a span of 9 bases. Germline CDR1 reads KGHSY; CDR2 reads FQNENV. The CDR3 is CASSVSKNYGYTF. CDR3 coding DNA: TGTGCCAGCAGCGTTAGCAAAAACTATGGCTACACCTTC.

In nucleotides, the CDR3 is TGTGCCAGCAGCTCGACAGGGTCGTACACTGAAGCTTTCTTT. Protein: CASSSTGSYTEAFF. The chain has TRBV7-6 and TRBJ1-1; the match to TRBD1 covers 7 bases. The V segment lost 4 bases and the J segment 3 bases; nucleotides outside the gene matches: 5. The germline V gene encodes CDR1 SGHVS and CDR2 FNYEAQ. This CDR3 comprises 14 residues.

This chain links TRBV4-1 with TRBJ1-5, with D possibly being TRBD1 (5 bases). Trimming took off 1 base at V and 4 bases at J, with 17 bases between the two ends. CDR1 MGHRA and CDR2 YSYEKL come from the germline V gene. CDR3 length: 17 residues. CDR3 DNA: TGCGCCAGCAGCCAAGCTCTGATCCAGGGCCGTAATCAGCCCCAGCATTTT. Translated: CASSQALIQGRNQPQHF.

This clone was detected a few times. The CDR3 nucleotides read TGTGCCAGCAGTGAGCCCGGTTGGAGGGAGCAGTACGTC. Its translation is CASSEPGWREQYV. The chain links TRBV25-1 to TRBJ2-7; D perhaps matches TRBD2 (5 bases). Germline assignment: CDR1 MGHDK and CDR2 SYGVNS. This CDR3 region has 13 residues. V dropped 3 bases and J dropped 7 bases, with 13 bases sitting between them.